The 26 T cell receptor beta chains listed next were all sequenced from one sample in a study of blood T cell repertoires in COVID-19. The data were produced by immunoSEQ multiplex PCR, yet TCRdb's version contains in-frame clones alone and is incomplete. The data contain approximately 40,000 clones, 90% to 95% of them seen just once; the ten biggest clones take up around 5%. Sequenced sample: peripheral blood. These receptors were obtained from a human donor in a cohort sampled during active COVID-19.

This chain uses TRBV7-3 with TRBJ1-1, with a weak D call TRBD1 (5 bases). V was trimmed by 0 bases and J by 8 bases, leaving 10 bases between them. Germline CDR1 SGHTA, CDR2 FQGTGA. The CDR3 has 13 residues. The CDR3 is CASSLTPAGEAFF. The DNA for the CDR3 is TGTGCCAGCAGCTTAACGCCAGCAGGGGAAGCTTTCTTT.

The genes are TRBV19 and TRBJ1-1; a possible D gene is TRBD1 (6 bases). CDR1 and CDR2 (germline): LNHDA, SQIVND (reference sequence). This CDR3 has 14 residues. Trimming left V 5 bases short and J 5 bases short, with 15 bases between. The CDR3 spells CASSAKGQFTEAFF. The CDR3 nucleotides are TGTGCCAGTAGTGCGAAAGGACAGTTTACTGAAGCTTTCTTT.

This clone was observed a handful of times. The chain combines TRBV27 with TRBJ1-5; TRBD1 is a possible D gene (5 bases). CDR1 is MNHEY and CDR2 is SMNVEV in the germline V gene (reference sequence). The CDR3 extends over 15 amino acids. V was trimmed by 8 bases and J by 1 base, leaving 15 bases between them. The CDR3 loop reads CASAPGGGSNQPQHF. CDR3 nucleotide sequence: TGTGCCAGCGCCCCCGGGGGGGGGAGCAATCAGCCCCAGCATTTT.

The chain has TRBV3-1 (or the pseudogene TRBV3-2) and TRBJ1-1; TRBD1 aligns across 10 bases. Trimming at V came to 2 bases and at J to 7 bases, leaving 10 bases not matched to a gene. This CDR3 is built from 16 residues. CDR1 and CDR2 from the germline V gene are LGHDT and YNNKEL (reference sequence). The CDR3 DNA reads as TGTGCCAGCAGCCAATTGATGACAGGGGGCGCCGGTGAAGCTTTCTTT. Amino acids: CASSQLMTGGAGEAFF.

V is TRBV5-4 and J is TRBJ2-3, with TRBD2 matching over 12 bases. Trimming cost V 3 bases and J 0 bases; bases outside gene matches: 2. This CDR3 is built from 16 residues. Germline CDR1 reads SGHNT; CDR2 reads YYREEE (reference sequence). In DNA form, the CDR3 reads TGTGCCAGCAGCTCCGGACTAGCGGGGAGCACAGATACGCAGTATTTT. Its protein is CASSSGLAGSTDTQYF.

The chain uses TRBV6-2 or TRBV6-3 and TRBJ1-2; no clear D. The V gene lost 4 bases and the J gene lost 2 bases, with 11 bases spanning the gap. This CDR3 has 14 amino acids. From germline, CDR1 is MNHEY and CDR2 SVGEGT. The CDR3 region has the DNA TGTGCCAGCAGTTGGATAGAGGTGAACTATGGCTACACCTTC. This translates into CASSWIEVNYGYTF.

The CDR3 DNA sequence: TGTGCTAGTGGTTTGGGGGACAGTAGCAATCAGCCCCAGCATTTT. It specifies CASGLGDSSNQPQHF. The V call is TRBV12-5, the J call TRBJ1-5; 7 positions agree with TRBD1. Germline V gene data show CDR1 as LGHNT and CDR2 as FRNRAP. V shed 1 base and J 0 bases; nucleotides not matched to a gene: 0. The CDR3 loop spans 15 amino acids. The whole variable domain, remainder taken from reference TRBV12-5 and TRBJ1-5, is DARVTQTPRHKVTEMGQEVTMRCQPILGHNTVFWYRQTMMQGLELLAYFRNRAPLDDSGMPKDRFSAEMPDATLATLKIQPSEPRDSAVYFCASGLGDSSNQPQHFGDGTRLSIL.

The rearrangement uses TRBV15 and TRBJ1-2, with TRBD1 identical over 7 bases. Germline V CDR1 and CDR2: LNHNV, YYDKDF (reference sequence). CDR3 length: 15 amino acids. After removal of 0 bases from V and 2 bases from J, the junction contained 3 bases not matched to a gene. The CDR3 DNA reads TGTGCCACCAGCAGAGAGACAGGGTGGAACTATGGCTACACCTTC. Translation gives CATSRETGWNYGYTF.

The J gene is TRBJ2-5, the V gene TRBV5-4; 9 nucleotides line up with TRBD2. The CDR3 has 17 residues. Germline values: CDR1 SGHNT, CDR2 YYREEE (reference sequence). V was clipped by 3 bases and J by 2 bases; unmatched bases: 11. The CDR3 region is CASSSGWRLAVQETQYF. The DNA for the CDR3 is TGTGCCAGCAGCTCTGGATGGAGACTAGCGGTACAAGAGACCCAGTACTTC.

The chain has TRBV2 and TRBJ2-5; maybe TRBD2 (6 bases). Germline V CDR1 and CDR2: SNHLY, FYNNEI. The CDR3 is 14 residues long. V was shortened by 6 bases and J by 4 bases, with 15 bases between the two germline ends. CDR3 sequence (DNA): TGTGCCAGCAGGGAGGGAGGCCTTCCAGAGACCCAGTACTTC. Translated: CASREGGLPETQYF. The variable domain in full, with the rest retrieved from reference TRBV2 and TRBJ2-5, is EPEVTQTPSHQVTQMGQEVILRCVPISNHLYFYWYRQILGQKVEFLVSFYNNEISEKSEIFDDQFSVERPDGSNFTLKIRSTKLEDSAMYFCASREGGLPETQYFGPGTRLLVL.

J is TRBJ1-5 and V is TRBV6-1; tentative D call: TRBD1 (5 bases). CDR1 is MNHNS and CDR2 is SASEGT in the germline V gene. Trimming removed 1 base at V and 0 bases at J, with 7 bases between. CDR3 length: 15 residues. In DNA form, the CDR3 reads TGTGCCAGCAGTGAAGGACAGTATAGCAATCAGCCCCAGCATTTT. It yields the protein CASSEGQYSNQPQHF.

This rearrangement joins TRBV15 to TRBJ1-2; 7 positions match TRBD1. The CDR3 length is 15 residues. Trimming took 0 bases from V and 6 from J; bases not matched to a gene: 7. CDR1 and CDR2 (germline): LNHNV, YYDKDF (reference sequence). DNA of the CDR3: TGTGCCACCAGCAGAGATTCTGGAACAGGGGATGGCTACACCTTC. This sequence encodes CATSRDSGTGDGYTF. Drawing the rest from reference TRBV15 and TRBJ1-2, the complete variable domain is DAMVIQNPRYQVTQFGKPVTLSCSQTLNHNVMYWYQQKSSQAPKLLFHYYDKDFNNEADTPDNFQSRRPNTSFCFLDIRSPGLGDTAMYLCATSRDSGTGDGYTFGSGTRLTVV.

The V and J genes are TRBV6-6 and TRBJ1-2; no clear D gene. The ends were cut back, 5 bases at V and 0 bases at J, with 19 bases in the middle. Germline values: CDR1 MNHNY, CDR2 SVGAGI (reference sequence). CDR3 length: 17 amino acids. The CDR3 sequence is CASSQDSLLKANYGYTF. The CDR3 region has the DNA TGTGCCAGCAGTCAGGACTCCCTCCTTAAGGCTAACTATGGCTACACCTTC.

The CDR3 protein is CASRMSTGAGYGYTF. The CDR3 DNA follows: TGTGCCAGCAGAATGTCGACAGGGGCTGGCTATGGCTACACCTTC. This sequence joins TRBV4-2 and TRBJ1-2; 8 bases map to TRBD1. This CDR3 contains 15 residues. Germline values: CDR1 LGHNA, CDR2 YNFKEQ. V lost 6 bases, J lost 4 bases, and 10 bases stayed unmatched.

This sequence joins TRBV4-2 and TRBJ2-1, with 11 bases fitting TRBD2. V dropped 2 bases and J dropped 2; count of bases not matched to a gene: 5. The CDR3 extends over 17 amino acids. The V gene's germline CDR1 is LGHNA and CDR2 YNFKEQ. CDR3 amino acids: CASSQLSGRAAYNEQFF. CDR3 DNA sequence: TGTGCCAGCAGCCAACTTAGCGGGAGGGCCGCCTACAATGAGCAGTTCTTC.

V is TRBV7-9 and J is TRBJ2-3; TRBD1 aligns across 10 bases. The CDR3 consists of 16 residues. Germline CDR1 SEHNR, CDR2 FQNEAQ (reference sequence). Unmatched junction bases numbered 8, after V lost 3 bases and J lost 5 bases. CDR3 in DNA: TGTGCCAGCAGCTTGGGGACAGGGGCCACGGTAGATACGCAGTATTTT. This codes for CASSLGTGATVDTQYF.

J is TRBJ1-5 and V is TRBV7-2, with a weak D call TRBD1 (5 bases). Trimming stripped 3 bases from V and 5 bases from J, with 8 bases between. This CDR3 has 13 residues. Germline V gene sequence: CDR1 SGHTA, CDR2 FQGNSA. The CDR3 nucleotides read TGTGCCAGCAGCTTGCAGGGTGATCAGCCCCAGCATTTT. Translation gives CASSLQGDQPQHF.

V and J are TRBV12-2 and TRBJ2-3; TRBD1, the table's D call, was not compared with the DNA. TRBV12-2 is shown as a pseudogene. The CDR3 has 16 residues. The CDR3 reads CASRLGVQGSTDTQYF. The CDR3 nucleotides read TGTGCAAGTCGCTTAGGAGTACAGGGTAGCACAGATACGCAGTATTTT.

This clone is termed medium-sized. The gene calls are TRBV19 and TRBJ2-7, with 9 nucleotides matching TRBD2. The V gene's germline CDR1 is LNHDA and CDR2 SQIVND (reference sequence). There are 15 residues in the CDR3. With V trimmed by 8 bases and J by 2 bases, 10 bases remained unmatched. CDR3 amino acids: CASGREVAGAYEQYF. The DNA of the CDR3 is TGTGCCAGTGGACGGGAGGTAGCGGGAGCCTACGAGCAGTACTTC.

The rearrangement uses TRBV29-1 and TRBJ2-3; the match to TRBD2 covers 9 bases. This CDR3 spans 15 amino acids. The germline V gene has CDR1 SQVTM and CDR2 ANQGSEA. V dropped 1 base and J dropped 0; count of bases not matched to a gene: 2. CDR3: CSVEGTSESTDTQYF. CDR3 coding DNA: TGCAGCGTTGAAGGGACTAGCGAGAGCACAGATACGCAGTATTTT.

The chain has TRBV6-5 and TRBJ1-4; 9 nucleotides agree with TRBD1. V gave up 11 bases and J gave up 5 bases; unmatched junction bases: 9. Germline V CDR1 and CDR2: MNHEY, SVGAGI. The length of the CDR3 is 14 residues. CDR3 residues: CAARMTGGNEKLFF. CDR3 in DNA: TGTGCCGCGAGGATGACAGGGGGGAATGAAAAACTGTTTTTT.

The chain uses TRBV18 and TRBJ2-7; no reliable D call. The ends were cut back, 0 bases at V and 4 bases at J, with 10 bases in the middle. CDR1 is KGHSH and CDR2 is LQKENI in the germline V gene. The CDR3 contains 14 residues. CDR3 nucleotide sequence: TGTGCCAGCTCACCACCGGGCAGAATGTACGAGCAGTACTTC. The encoded protein is CASSPPGRMYEQYF.

For the CDR3, the DNA is TGCGCCTCAAGACTAGCGGGGAGCACAGATACGCAGTATTTT. It translates to CASRLAGSTDTQYF. The chain joins TRBV5-1 to TRBJ2-3, with 11 bases lining up with TRBD2. Germline V gene sequence: CDR1 SGHRS, CDR2 YFSETQ. The CDR3 totals 14 residues. The ends lost 10 bases at V and 0 bases at J; junction bases unmatched: 4.

This clone was seen a single time. The rearrangement joins TRBV5-8 to TRBJ1-1; no clear D. The V gene's germline CDR1 is SGHTS and CDR2 YDEGEE. The V gene lost 5 bases and the J gene lost 1 base, with 12 bases spanning the gap. The CDR3 is 14 residues long. The CDR3 DNA reads as TGTGCCAGCAGGAACCTAGGAGGGAACACTGAAGCTTTCTTT. Translated, it gives CASRNLGGNTEAFF.

This chain connects TRBV7-9 to TRBJ1-1; 8 bases fit TRBD1. V gave up 2 bases and J gave up 4 bases; unmatched junction bases: 9. This CDR3 is 16 amino acids long. Germline V CDR1 and CDR2: SEHNR, FQNEAQ (reference sequence). The CDR3 sequence is CASSLIPGQGFTEAFF. In DNA, the CDR3 is TGTGCCAGCAGCTTAATACCTGGACAGGGTTTCACTGAAGCTTTCTTT.

This clone appeared once. The chain joins TRBV2 to TRBJ2-7, with 7 positions matching TRBD1. Germline V gene data show CDR1 as SNHLY and CDR2 as FYNNEI. J lost 4 bases, V lost 5 bases, and 2 bases had no gene match. The CDR3 is made up of 12 amino acids. The CDR3 region is CASSKQGYEQYF. For the CDR3, the DNA is TGTGCCAGCAGTAAACAGGGGTACGAGCAGTACTTC.